What follows are 11 T cell receptor beta chains derived from one specimen sequenced in a study of blood T cell repertoires in COVID-19. The protocol was immunoSEQ multiplex PCR, while the TCRdb copy is restricted to in-frame clones and leaves out a portion. There are approximately 240,000 clones in the sample; 75% to 95% occur only once, and 1.9% lies in the top ten. Sequencing was carried out using PBMCs or T cells enriched from blood (not recorded which). Receptors were obtained from a woman aged 18-29 years who had recovered from COVID-19.

The chain is built from TRBV3-1 (or the pseudogene TRBV3-2) and TRBJ2-7; D possibly corresponds to TRBD2 (6 bases). Trimming cost V 0 bases and J 3 bases, with 15 bases left between them. CDR3 length: 16 residues. Germline V CDR1 and CDR2: LGHDT, YNNKEL (reference sequence). The CDR3 coding sequence is TGTGCCAGCAGCCAAGAAAACATTGGGCGGGGCTACGAGCAGTACTTC. This encodes CASSQENIGRGYEQYF.

This clone was picked up a small number of times. V and J are TRBV6-1 and TRBJ2-5, with D possibly TRBD2 on 5 matching bases. V lost 4 bases to trimming and J lost 7 bases, with 25 bases between them. This CDR3 contains 17 residues. The germline V gene encodes CDR1 MNHNS and CDR2 SASEGT. The CDR3 is CASSASSETRGRGTQYF. Written as DNA, the CDR3 is TGTGCCAGCAGTGCGTCTTCAGAGACCAGAGGGCGCGGGACCCAGTACTTC.

This clone occurred once. This sequence joins TRBV5-4 and TRBJ2-1; D may be TRBD2 (5 bases). The V end lost 4 bases, the J end lost 1 base, and 15 bases lay between the germline ends. CDR1 is SGHNT, CDR2 YYREEE, per germline (reference sequence). This CDR3 contains 16 residues. The DNA for the CDR3 is TGTGCCAGCAGCGGAAGTGGAGGCGGATCCTACAATGAGCAGTTCTTC. It translates to CASSGSGGGSYNEQFF. Using reference TRBV5-4 and TRBJ2-1 for the parts outside the CDR3, the full variable domain is ETGVTQSPTHLIKTRGQQVTLRCSSQSGHNTVSWYQQALGQGPQFIFQYYREEENGRGNFPPRFSGLQFPNYSSELNVNALELDDSALYLCASSGSGGGSYNEQFFGPGTRLTVL.

In its sample, this clone was seen once. The chain combines TRBV24-1 with TRBJ1-5; D may be TRBD1 (5 bases). Germline CDR1 reads KGHDR; CDR2 reads SFDVKD. V was cut by 4 bases and J by 6 bases, with 15 bases left in between. The CDR3 extends over 15 amino acids. The chain's CDR3 is CATSESAGHSQPQHF. In nucleotides, the CDR3 is TGTGCCACCAGTGAATCCGCAGGGCATAGTCAGCCCCAGCATTTT.

The genes are TRBV11-3 and TRBJ2-3; 7 bases fit TRBD2. V gave up 4 bases and J gave up 3 bases; unmatched junction bases: 10. Germline CDR1 SGHNT, CDR2 YENEEA. This CDR3 has 16 residues. For the CDR3, the DNA is TGTGCCAGCAGCTATAGGAGCGGGGCGACGACAGATACGCAGTATTTT. Protein: CASSYRSGATTDTQYF.

The J gene is TRBJ2-2, the V gene TRBV29-1; TRBD1 agrees at 7 bases. The CDR3 is 15 amino acids. From germline, CDR1 is SQVTM and CDR2 ANQGSEA. V was pared by 7 bases and J by 7 bases, with 15 bases of the junction left unmatched. The CDR3 DNA reads TGCAGCGCCGGGACAGCGTCGGTGATCAGCGGGGAGCTGTTTTTT. Residues: CSAGTASVISGELFF.

The J gene is TRBJ1-2, the V gene TRBV6-5, with TRBD1 matching over 8 bases. V lost 5 bases and J lost 3; bases outside the gene matches: 2. This CDR3 spans 13 amino acids. Germline values: CDR1 MNHEY, CDR2 SVGAGI. CDR3 coding DNA: TGTGCCAGCAGTCAGGGGGCTTACTATGGCTACACCTTC. Translating it yields CASSQGAYYGYTF.

The chain links TRBV9 to TRBJ2-2; 10 bases fit TRBD2. Per the germline V gene, CDR1 is SGDLS and CDR2 is YYNGEE. There are 16 residues in the CDR3. J lost 1 base, V lost 4 bases, and 4 bases had no gene match. CDR3 sequence (DNA): TGTGCCAGCAGCTACAGACTAGCGGGGAACACCGGGGAGCTGTTTTTT. Its translation is CASSYRLAGNTGELFF.

V and J are TRBV7-9 and TRBJ2-1; D gene unclear. The CDR3 runs 12 residues. CDR1 SEHNR and CDR2 FQNEAQ come from the germline V gene (reference sequence). Trimming took off 2 bases at V and 5 bases at J, with 4 bases between the two ends. The CDR3 nucleotides read TGTGCCAGCAGCTTAACTCACAATGAGCAGTTCTTC. This encodes CASSLTHNEQFF.

This clone has a single count. One end of the junction fails to match germline, which may point to a read error. The chain employs TRBV7-9 and TRBJ1-1; D remains ambiguous. This CDR3 comprises 13 residues. Germline V lookup: CDR1 SEHNR, CDR2 FQNEAQ (reference sequence). CDR3 in DNA: TGTGCCAGCACCCCCGCCCCGAACACTAAAGCTTTCTTT. Translated: CASTPAPNTKAFF.

V gene TRBV6-1 combines with J gene TRBJ1-1; D not certain. The germline V and J ends were trimmed by 0 bases and 1 base, with 6 bases remaining between them. The CDR3 has 14 amino acids. Germline assignment: CDR1 MNHNS and CDR2 SASEGT. CDR3 bases: TGTGCCAGCAGTGAAGCCAGGCGGAACACTGAAGCTTTCTTT. Translated, it gives CASSEARRNTEAFF.